One T cell receptor (beta chain) is described in this entry. TCRdb keeps only in-frame clones here, not all; method: immunoSEQ multiplex PCR. The data show some 900,000 clones, around 80% seen once. This sample was included in a study of shared clonotypes between healthy human individuals. Investigators divided CD4+ cells into CD45RA+ naive and CD45RA-negative memory subsets. This CDR3 contains 17 residues. The germline V gene has CDR1 LGHNA and CDR2 YNFKEQ. V shed 2 bases and J 5 bases; nucleotides not matched to a gene: 13. Input material: memory CD4+ T cells sorted from blood. The subset here: CD45RA-negative fraction. This sequence joins TRBV4-2 and TRBJ2-5, with 8 bases that match TRBD2. This TCR was sampled from a man between 18 and 35 years old in good health. Written as DNA, the CDR3 is TGTGCCAGCAGCCAACTCGCCGGCGGGGGGAAGGAGGAGACCCAGTACTTC. The encoded protein is CASSQLAGGGKEETQYF.